The 18 T cell receptor beta chains below all came from one sample that was sequenced in a study of cytotoxic CD8 clonotypes in ibrutinib-treated CLL. Sequenced by immunoSEQ multiplex PCR; TCRdb stores in-frame clones only, minus some. Of 150,000 to 200,000 clones detected, over 65% appear once; the ten largest clones hold about 2.1%. The source was PBMCs, collected after 12 months of ibrutinib treatment. These receptors all stem from a human donor with chronic lymphocytic leukemia.

The rearrangement uses TRBV11-2 and TRBJ1-1, with D perhaps TRBD1 (5 bases). The CDR3 loop spans 15 amino acids. Looked up from germline, CDR1 is SGHAT and CDR2 is FQNNGV. The germline V and J ends were trimmed by 1 base and 2 bases, with 11 bases remaining between them. CDR3 amino acids: CASSLVAGPNTEAFF. As DNA, the CDR3 is TGTGCCAGCAGCTTAGTGGCAGGGCCAAACACTGAAGCTTTCTTT.

The chain combines TRBV11-2 with TRBJ1-1; no clear D. Per the germline V gene, CDR1 is SGHAT and CDR2 is FQNNGV. The V gene lost 1 base and the J gene lost 5 bases, with 14 bases spanning the gap. The CDR3 is 15 residues long. The chain's CDR3 is CASSLARAGGTEAFF. For the CDR3, the DNA is TGTGCCAGCAGCTTAGCGCGGGCAGGAGGGACTGAAGCTTTCTTT.

J is TRBJ2-5 and V is TRBV7-8, with D perhaps matching TRBD1 or TRBD2 (6 bases each). The germline gives CDR1 SGHVS, CDR2 FQNEAQ. V was clipped by 5 bases and J by 5 bases, with 21 bases between them. This CDR3 comprises 16 residues. CDR3 nucleotide sequence: TGTGCCAGCAGCCCGGCTACGATGGGGGGCGACGAGACCCAGTACTTC. Translation gives CASSPATMGGDETQYF.

The rearrangement joins TRBV5-1 to TRBJ2-3; D ambiguous. Trimming removed 2 bases from V and 2 bases from J, with 3 bases in between. Looked up from germline, CDR1 is SGHRS and CDR2 is YFSETQ. This CDR3 is 12 amino acids long. CDR3 coding DNA: TGCGCCAGCAGCTTCGTCACAGATACGCAGTATTTT. Translated: CASSFVTDTQYF.

The V call is TRBV5-1, the J call TRBJ1-1, with 8 positions matching TRBD1. There are 16 residues in the CDR3. After removal of 4 bases from V and 0 bases from J, the junction contained 8 bases not matched to a gene. Germline V gene data show CDR1 as SGHRS and CDR2 as YFSETQ. The CDR3 protein is CASSLFGQGLNTEAFF. Here the CDR3 DNA reads TGCGCCAGCAGCCTATTCGGACAGGGACTGAACACTGAAGCTTTCTTT.

The rearrangement uses TRBV5-1 and TRBJ1-1, with D perhaps TRBD1 (6 bases). Trimming cost V 0 bases and J 9 bases, with 9 bases left between them. This CDR3 spans 12 amino acids. The V gene's germline CDR1 is SGHRS and CDR2 YFSETQ. In nucleotides, the CDR3 is TGCGCCAGCAGCTTGGAAGGGGGGCAAGCTTTCTTT. As protein: CASSLEGGQAFF.

The V call is TRBV2, the J call TRBJ2-4; D gene ambiguous. Trimming shortened V by 4 bases and J by 9 bases, and 13 bases separated the two germline ends. CDR3 length equals 13 residues. Germline-derived CDR1 and CDR2 are SNHLY and FYNNEI. The CDR3 is CASSGYPTGIQYF. CDR3 nucleotide sequence: TGTGCCAGCAGTGGATACCCAACGGGCATTCAGTACTTC.

The chain uses TRBV15 and TRBJ2-6, with 8 bases identical to TRBD1. CDR3 length equals 18 residues. V dropped 1 base and J dropped 1; count of bases not matched to a gene: 6. Germline CDR1 and CDR2: LNHNV and YYDKDF (reference sequence). The CDR3 DNA reads as TGTGCCACCAGCAGAGGGACAGGGACGGGGTCTGGGGCCAACGTCCTGACTTTC. Its protein is CATSRGTGTGSGANVLTF.

This clone has only one observation. V usage is TRBV20-1 and J usage is TRBJ2-1; D uncertain. The CDR3 extends over 10 amino acids. Germline V CDR1 and CDR2: DFQATT, SNEGSKA (reference sequence). V was trimmed by 7 bases and J by 4 bases, leaving 5 bases between them. CDR3 sequence reads: CSVGYNEQFF. CDR3 DNA: TGCAGTGTTGGGTACAATGAGCAGTTCTTC.

CDR3 sequence: CASSLAGAGHPVNTEAFF. The CDR3 region has the DNA TGCGCCAGCAGCTTGGCCGGGGCAGGGCACCCGGTGAACACTGAAGCTTTCTTT. The chain carries TRBV5-1 and TRBJ1-1; possible D gene TRBD1, 5 bases. CDR1 SGHRS and CDR2 YFSETQ come from the germline V gene. The V end was cut by 0 bases, the J end by 0 bases, with 18 bases between. CDR3 length: 18 residues.

The chain recombines TRBV4-3 with TRBJ2-2; D might be TRBD1 or TRBD2, each matching 7 bases. Germline V CDR1 and CDR2: LGHNA, YSLEER. Trimming took 0 bases from V and 5 from J, leaving 13 bases between them. This CDR3 has 16 amino acids. CDR3 in amino acids: CASSQDNRGGTGELFF. The CDR3 bases are TGCGCCAGCAGCCAAGATAACAGGGGAGGGACCGGGGAGCTGTTTTTT.

The chain couples TRBV10-3 to TRBJ2-1; 13 nucleotides line up with TRBD2. CDR3 length equals 14 residues. The V gene end was trimmed by 9 bases and the J gene end by 8 bases; junction bases not matched to a gene: 7. Germline lookup yields CDR1 ENHRY and CDR2 SYGVKD. CDR3 protein: CAMSPGLAGYEQFF. The DNA for the CDR3 is TGTGCCATGAGCCCGGGACTAGCGGGGTATGAGCAGTTCTTC.

CDR3 sequence: CASSPRGTGMETQYF. DNA for the CDR3: TGTGCCAGCAGCCCGCGAGGGACAGGGATGGAGACCCAGTACTTC. The rearrangement uses TRBV7-6 and TRBJ2-5; the match to TRBD1 covers 9 bases. The CDR3 sequence is 15 residues long. Unmatched junction bases numbered 9, after V lost 5 bases and J lost 5 bases. Germline V gene data show CDR1 as SGHVS and CDR2 as FNYEAQ.

The CDR3 is CASSLRPGTRGTDTQYF. CDR3 in DNA: TGTGCCAGCAGCTTGAGACCGGGGACCCGCGGCACAGATACGCAGTATTTT. The rearrangement joins TRBV5-8 to TRBJ2-3; D might be TRBD1 or TRBD2, each matching 5 bases. The V and J ends lost 1 base and 1 base respectively, with 16 bases between them. Germline lookup yields CDR1 SGHTS and CDR2 YDEGEE. The CDR3 sequence is 17 residues long.

This chain joins TRBV7-2 and TRBJ2-1; 7 nucleotides line up with TRBD2. Per germline, CDR1 SGHTA and CDR2 FQGNSA. The length of the CDR3 is 18 residues. The ends lost 4 bases at V and 1 base at J; junction bases unmatched: 13. The CDR3 loop is CASSSRSGGRGSYNEQFF. The CDR3 bases are TGTGCCAGCAGCTCACGGTCGGGCGGGAGAGGGTCCTACAATGAGCAGTTCTTC.

This clone was recorded at least ten times. The CDR3 DNA reads as TGTGCCAGCAGCTTGGATAGGAACACTGAAGCTTTCTTT. Encoded protein: CASSLDRNTEAFF. The chain employs TRBV5-4 and TRBJ1-1; D ambiguous. Per germline, CDR1 SGHNT and CDR2 YYREEE (reference sequence). The CDR3 totals 13 residues. V lost 0 bases to trimming and J lost 1 base, with 4 bases between them.

This chain uses TRBV28 with TRBJ2-1; D not certain. CDR3 length: 15 amino acids. Per the germline V gene, CDR1 is MDHEN and CDR2 is SYDVKM. Deletions cut 3 bases from V and 7 bases from J, with 16 bases between. The CDR3 region is CASSFPAGAKNEQFF. CDR3 coding DNA: TGTGCCAGCAGTTTTCCCGCTGGAGCAAAAAATGAGCAGTTCTTC. The full variable domain, its missing parts supplied by reference TRBV28 and TRBJ2-1, is DVKVTQSSRYLVKRTGEKVFLECVQDMDHENMFWYRQDPGLGLRLIYFSYDVKMKEKGDIPEGYSVSREKKERFSLILESASTNQTSMYLCASSFPAGAKNEQFFGPGTRLTVL.

The rearrangement uses TRBV7-2 and TRBJ2-7, with 12 bases that match TRBD2. The CDR3 is 17 residues long. Germline V gene data show CDR1 as SGHTA and CDR2 as FQGNSA. The ends lost 1 base at V and 7 bases at J; junction bases unmatched: 11. The chain's CDR3 is CASSLVASLAGGNEQYF. The CDR3 region has the DNA TGTGCCAGCAGCTTAGTTGCTTCTCTAGCGGGAGGGAATGAGCAGTACTTC.